This TCR beta chain originates from a study of T cell changes during pregnancy in multiple sclerosis. The repertoire was sequenced with immunoSEQ multiplex PCR; TCRdb's copy has only in-frame clones and lacks some. The table includes 20,000 to 25,000 clones, over 75% detected once. Germline V gene lookup returns CDR1 SQVTM and CDR2 ANQGSEA. The CDR3 is made up of 12 amino acids. V shed 7 bases and J shed 1 base, with 10 bases lying between them. This clonotype was sampled from a female donor with multiple sclerosis, enrolled in a pregnancy study. The sample in question was CD8+ T cells from peripheral blood mononuclear cells, obtained after pregnancy. The chain combines TRBV29-1 with TRBJ1-2; D is unclear. The DNA of the CDR3 is TGCAGCGGGCGGGCCGATAACTATGGCTACACCTTC. Its translation: CSGRADNYGYTF. The full variable domain, in which reference TRBV29-1 and TRBJ1-2 provide the parts outside the CDR3, is SAVISQKPSRDICQRGTSLTIQCQVDSQVTMMFWYRQQPGQSLTLIATANQGSEATYESGFVIDKFPISRPNLTFSTLTVSNMSPEDSSIYLCSGRADNYGYTFGSGTRLTVV.